These 27 T cell receptor beta chains were all obtained from the same sample, sequenced in a study of spatial heterogeneity in lung cancer. In TCRdb, the 5' RACE reads were re-called with MiXCR into one record per CDR3 protein. This sample yields 49,000 or so distinct CDR3 sequences, of which 10% to 15% are seen a single time; around 39% belongs to the top ten. Time point denoted: sample taken at primary tumor resection. TCRs were sequenced from unsorted whole RNA of tumor, nontumor lung or PBMC. The sample was PBMCs, taken at surgery. Receptors originate from a female donor with early-stage non-small cell lung cancer.

This clonotype has a count of ten or more. This chain links TRBV20-1 with TRBJ1-1; D possibly corresponds to TRBD1 (6 bases). CDR1 and CDR2 (germline): DFQATT, SNEGSKA (reference sequence). Trimming took 4 bases from V and 2 from J, leaving 11 bases between them. The CDR3 is 13 residues long. CDR3 DNA: TGCAGTGCTAAGGGACACCTTAACACTGAAGCTTTCTTT. Translating gives CSAKGHLNTEAFF.

This clonotype has just a few counts. The CDR3 here is CASSYLGTEQETQYF. CDR3 coding DNA: TGTGCCAGCAGTTACCTCGGGACCGAGCAAGAGACCCAGTACTTC. The chain carries TRBV6-6 and TRBJ2-5; tentatively, D is TRBD1 or TRBD2 (5 bases each). V lost 2 bases and J lost 2, with 12 bases in between. CDR1 MNHNY and CDR2 SVGAGI come from the germline V gene (reference sequence). The CDR3 has 15 residues.

This clonotype was detected only a few times. The V and J genes are TRBV7-9 and TRBJ1-1, with D maybe TRBD1 (6 bases). V was shortened by 4 bases and J by 4 bases, with 7 bases between the two germline ends. The CDR3 contains 12 residues. Germline V CDR1 and CDR2: SEHNR, FQNEAQ (reference sequence). CDR3 residues: CASSSGATEAFF. The CDR3 DNA reads as TGTGCCAGCAGCTCGGGGGCCACTGAAGCTTTCTTT.

The chain links TRBV6-1 to TRBJ2-5; D may be TRBD1 (5 bases). This CDR3 comprises 12 residues. V lost 5 bases and J lost 4, with 8 bases in between. The germline CDR1 and CDR2 sequences are MNHNS and SASEGT. The CDR3 DNA sequence: TGTGCCAGCAGTCGGACACGAGAGACCCAGTACTTC. Amino acids: CASSRTRETQYF.

The chain is built from TRBV20-1 and TRBJ2-1, with TRBD2 matching 8 bases. V lost 5 bases to trimming and J lost 7 bases; unmatched junction nucleotides: 13. This CDR3 is built from 15 residues. In germline, CDR1 is DFQATT, CDR2 SNEGSKA (reference sequence). The CDR3 DNA follows: TGCAGTGCTCCTGATGCGGGGGGTTCGGGAAATGAGCAGTTCTTC. Amino acid sequence: CSAPDAGGSGNEQFF.

In its sample, this clonotype was seen many times. This sequence joins TRBV7-2 and TRBJ2-3, with 8 bases that match TRBD2. There are 16 residues in the CDR3. V was clipped by 3 bases and J by 1 base; unmatched bases: 6. CDR1 and CDR2 from the germline V gene are SGHTA and FQGNSA. The CDR3 sequence is CASSLSYGGGTDTQYF. In DNA, the CDR3 is TGTGCCAGCAGCTTGTCGTACGGGGGGGGCACAGATACGCAGTATTTT.

V and J are TRBV7-8 and TRBJ2-4; TRBD2 might be the D (6 bases). Per germline, CDR1 SGHVS and CDR2 FQNEAQ. Trimming pared 1 base from V and 3 bases from J, leaving 10 bases between. This CDR3 comprises 15 residues. CDR3 sequence reads: CASSLGRGGKNIQYF. DNA of the CDR3: TGTGCCAGCAGCTTAGGACGGGGAGGCAAAAACATTCAGTACTTC. The whole variable domain, filled in from reference TRBV7-8 and TRBJ2-4, reads GAGVSQSPRYKVAKRGQDVALRCDPISGHVSLFWYQQALGQGPEFLTYFQNEAQLDKSGLPSDRFFAERPEGSVSTLKIQRTQQEDSAVYLCASSLGRGGKNIQYFGAGTRLSVL.

DNA for the CDR3: TGTGCCAGCAGTGAAAGGCAGGGGAATGGCTACACCTTC. It is translated as CASSERQGNGYTF. The chain recombines TRBV25-1 with TRBJ1-2, with D possibly being TRBD1 (6 bases). This CDR3 region has 13 residues. The germline V and J ends were trimmed by 2 bases and 6 bases, with 10 bases remaining between them. Germline CDR1 is MGHDK and CDR2 is SYGVNS.

The table lists this clonotype with a few counts. The chain employs TRBV5-1 and TRBJ2-1; TRBD2 aligns across 7 bases. The V gene end was trimmed by 4 bases and the J gene end by 6 bases; junction bases not matched to a gene: 10. CDR1 and CDR2 (germline): SGHRS, YFSETQ. There are 15 residues in the CDR3. CDR3 nucleotide sequence: TGCGCCAGCAGCCCGGGAGCGGGCGGGGGCAATGAGCAGTTCTTC. This translates into CASSPGAGGGNEQFF.

The V and J genes are TRBV7-9 and TRBJ2-7; the D gene is possibly TRBD2 (6 bases). Germline V gives CDR1 SEHNR, CDR2 FQNEAQ (reference sequence). The CDR3 extends over 15 amino acids. The ends were cut back, 5 bases at V and 3 bases at J, with 17 bases in the middle. The chain's CDR3 is CASSRGDPLRYEQYF. The CDR3 coding sequence is TGTGCCAGCAGCCGCGGGGACCCTCTTCGCTACGAGCAGTACTTC.

The chain joins TRBV11-2 to TRBJ2-2; 9 nucleotides align to TRBD1. The germline gives CDR1 SGHAT, CDR2 FQNNGV. V shed 7 bases and J 4 bases; nucleotides not matched to a gene: 10. CDR3 length equals 16 residues. The CDR3 sequence: CASTYSGTGLTGELFF. The CDR3 DNA reads as TGTGCCAGCACCTACTCCGGGACAGGGCTCACCGGGGAGCTGTTTTTT.

The rearrangement uses TRBV5-6 and TRBJ2-1; D is ambiguous. The J call is uncertain, as TRBJ2-7 better fits the DNA end. The V gene's germline CDR1 is SGHDT and CDR2 YYEEEE. The CDR3 spans 12 residues. This CDR3 reads CASSPTTDEQYF. The DNA for the CDR3 is TGTGCCAGCAGCCCTACTACGGATGAGCAGTACTTC.

The sample holds many counts of this clonotype. V usage is TRBV5-5 and J usage is TRBJ2-2, with a possible D match to TRBD1 (5 bases). This CDR3 contains 18 residues. Trimming took 0 bases from V and 0 from J, leaving 15 bases between them. CDR1 SGHKS and CDR2 YYEKEE come from the germline V gene (reference sequence). CDR3 coding DNA: TGTGCCAGCAGCTTGGAATTCTCAGGGCTCGCGAACACCGGGGAGCTGTTTTTT. It encodes CASSLEFSGLANTGELFF.

This clonotype showed up many times. The chain carries TRBV29-1 and TRBJ2-2; 10 bases are a match to TRBD1. CDR3 length equals 12 residues. In germline, CDR1 is SQVTM, CDR2 ANQGSEA. J lost 5 bases, V lost 7 bases, and 1 base had no gene match. CDR3 nucleotide sequence: TGCAGCGCGGGACAGGGGACCGGGGAGCTGTTTTTT. This sequence encodes CSAGQGTGELFF.

This clonotype was counted at least ten times. V gene TRBV10-3 combines with J gene TRBJ2-1; TRBD1 might be the D (5 bases). Germline CDR1 is ENHRY and CDR2 is SYGVKD. This CDR3 is built from 14 residues. The V end lost 6 bases, the J end lost 4 bases, and 13 bases lay between the germline ends. CDR3 in DNA: TGTGCCATCAGCCCCAAGGGGCAGTACAATGAGCAGTTCTTC. It is translated as CAISPKGQYNEQFF.

V usage is TRBV6-1 and J usage is TRBJ1-6; the D is unclear. The V gene's germline CDR1 is MNHNS and CDR2 SASEGT. The CDR3 consists of 14 residues. V shed 6 bases and J shed 6 bases, with 12 bases lying between them. The DNA of the CDR3 is TGTGCCAGCAGCCCCCGGCCCGGTAATTCACCCCTCCACTTT. Its translation is CASSPRPGNSPLHF.

This clonotype was observed a handful of times. The chain couples TRBV7-9 to TRBJ2-3, with D possibly being TRBD2 (6 bases). This CDR3 is 15 amino acids long. V shed 1 base and J shed 0 bases, with 8 bases lying between them. Looked up from germline, CDR1 is SEHNR and CDR2 is FQNEAQ (reference sequence). CDR3 nucleotide sequence: TGTGCCAGCAGCTTAGAACGGGGGAGCACAGATACGCAGTATTTT. Translating it yields CASSLERGSTDTQYF.

This rearrangement joins TRBV27 to TRBJ2-1, with D possibly TRBD1 on 5 matching bases. Germline V gene lookup returns CDR1 MNHEY and CDR2 SMNVEV (reference sequence). Trimming cost V 7 bases and J 5 bases, with 12 bases left between them. CDR3 size: 13 residues. CDR3 DNA sequence: TGTGCCAGCACTTTCTCAGGGCACAATGAGCAGTTCTTC. It translates to CASTFSGHNEQFF.

This clonotype was counted at least ten times. The chain recombines TRBV5-1 with TRBJ2-1, with 12 bases matching TRBD2. After removal of 3 bases from V and 4 bases from J, the junction contained 2 bases not matched to a gene. Germline V gives CDR1 SGHRS, CDR2 YFSETQ. This CDR3 has 15 amino acids. CDR3 loop: CASSSTSGGYNEQFF. CDR3 sequence (DNA): TGCGCCAGCAGCTCGACTAGCGGGGGTTACAATGAGCAGTTCTTC.

This sequence joins TRBV6-5 and TRBJ1-1; D is possibly TRBD1 (5 bases). Germline V lookup: CDR1 MNHEY, CDR2 SVGAGI. The length of the CDR3 is 14 residues. V shed 5 bases and J shed 8 bases, with 18 bases lying between them. CDR3 nucleotides: TGTGCCAGCAGTGAGCGTCAGGGCTTAACCGAAGCTTTCTTT. It codes for CASSERQGLTEAFF.

The V call is TRBV12-3 or TRBV12-4, the J call TRBJ2-7, with no clear D. The V gene lost 5 bases and the J gene lost 1 base, with 12 bases spanning the gap. There are 14 residues in the CDR3. CDR3 in amino acids: CASSIELLSYEQYF. The CDR3, as DNA: TGTGCCAGCAGTATCGAACTCTTGTCCTACGAGCAGTACTTC.

This sequence joins TRBV20-1 and TRBJ2-5; 7 bases are shared with TRBD2. The length of the CDR3 is 14 residues. V shed 2 bases and J 4 bases; nucleotides not matched to a gene: 7. Germline CDR1 and CDR2: DFQATT and SNEGSKA (reference sequence). The CDR3 sequence: CSARTSEGTETQYF. CDR3 nucleotides: TGCAGTGCTAGAACTAGCGAAGGAACAGAGACCCAGTACTTC.

The genes are TRBV30 and TRBJ2-3, with TRBD2 matching 10 bases. This CDR3 has 14 residues. Germline values: CDR1 GTSNPN, CDR2 SVGIG (reference sequence). Trimming cost V 3 bases and J 5 bases; bases outside gene matches: 5. CDR3 bases: TGTGCCTGGAGCGTTAGCGGGGGGAGAGATACGCAGTATTTT. Translating it yields CAWSVSGGRDTQYF.

The chain links TRBV7-9 to TRBJ1-2; D unclear. The CDR3 spans 14 residues. The V gene lost 0 bases and the J gene lost 4 bases, with 9 bases spanning the gap. Germline CDR1 is SEHNR and CDR2 is FQNEAQ (reference sequence). In DNA, the CDR3 is TGTGCCAGCAGCTTAGCCGGGAGCCTCTATGGCTACACCTTC. It translates to CASSLAGSLYGYTF.

Ten or more counts support this clonotype. The J gene is TRBJ2-7, the V gene TRBV28; D is perhaps TRBD1 or TRBD2 (6 bases each). Trimming stripped 7 bases from V and 3 bases from J, with 16 bases between. This CDR3 region has 14 residues. Germline V gene data show CDR1 as MDHEN and CDR2 as SYDVKM. The CDR3 sequence is CASNGGTNLYEQYF. In DNA form, the CDR3 reads TGTGCCAGCAACGGCGGGACAAATCTCTACGAGCAGTACTTC.

V is TRBV11-2 and J is TRBJ2-3; 7 bases are a match to TRBD1. The germline gives CDR1 SGHAT, CDR2 FQNNGV. The CDR3 covers 15 residues. The V segment lost 3 bases and the J segment 2 bases; nucleotides outside the gene matches: 5. The CDR3 loop reads CASSLGDRVTDTQYF. CDR3 in DNA: TGTGCCAGCAGCTTGGGAGACAGGGTCACAGATACGCAGTATTTT. The full variable domain, its missing parts supplied by reference TRBV11-2 and TRBJ2-3, is EAGVAQSPRYKIIEKRQSVAFWCNPISGHATLYWYQQILGQGPKLLIQFQNNGVVDDSQLPKDRFSAERLKGVDSTLKIQPAKLEDSAVYLCASSLGDRVTDTQYFGPGTRLTVL.

The chain carries TRBV7-2 and TRBJ2-4; D unresolved. V was cut by 1 base and J by 3 bases, with 4 bases left in between. Germline assignment: CDR1 SGHTA and CDR2 FQGNSA. This CDR3 comprises 13 residues. Written as DNA, the CDR3 is TGTGCCAGCAGCTTAGTCGGCAAAAACATTCAGTACTTC. As protein: CASSLVGKNIQYF.